Listed here are 30 T cell receptor beta chains from one sample, sequenced in a study of cytomegalovirus exposure and HLA in healthy donors. PCR amplification relied on 60 Vbeta primers (plus 13 Jbeta primers). The assay was immunoSEQ multiplex PCR, and TCRdb's table has in-frame clones only and misses some. The table shows about 160,000 clones, with roughly four fifths occurring only once. The sequenced material came from PBMCs. These receptors all come from a man aged 50-60 years in good health and CMV-seropositive.

This chain connects TRBV2 to TRBJ2-3; possibly TRBD2 for D (6 bases). V was shortened by 4 bases and J by 1 base, with 12 bases between the two germline ends. This CDR3 has 15 amino acids. Germline assignment: CDR1 SNHLY and CDR2 FYNNEI. CDR3: CASSVGGVGTDTQYF. The CDR3 DNA sequence: TGTGCCAGCAGTGTGGGCGGGGTTGGCACAGATACGCAGTATTTT.

This clone has a handful of counts. This chain connects TRBV2 to TRBJ1-2; the D gene is possibly TRBD1 (6 bases). The CDR3 has 14 residues. Trimming stripped 5 bases from V and 3 bases from J, with 13 bases between. Germline-derived CDR1 and CDR2 are SNHLY and FYNNEI. CDR3 DNA sequence: TGTGCCAGCAGTCCCAATACAGGGTACTATGGCTACACCTTC. It translates to CASSPNTGYYGYTF.

The chain couples TRBV2 to TRBJ1-2, with TRBD1 matching over 7 bases. V shed 5 bases and J 4 bases; nucleotides not matched to a gene: 4. The CDR3 covers 13 residues. Looked up from germline, CDR1 is SNHLY and CDR2 is FYNNEI. The CDR3, as DNA: TGTGCCAGCAGTCCAGGGACAGTCTATGGCTACACCTTC. This codes for CASSPGTVYGYTF.

The V and J genes are TRBV11-2 and TRBJ2-1, with TRBD1 identical over 10 bases. The CDR3 is 15 residues long. V shed 2 bases and J 5 bases; nucleotides not matched to a gene: 3. CDR1 is SGHAT and CDR2 is FQNNGV in the germline V gene. CDR3 loop: CASSLWTGGNNEQFF. CDR3 sequence (DNA): TGTGCCAGCAGCTTATGGACAGGGGGTAACAATGAGCAGTTCTTC. The whole variable domain, remainder taken from reference TRBV11-2 and TRBJ2-1, is EAGVAQSPRYKIIEKRQSVAFWCNPISGHATLYWYQQILGQGPKLLIQFQNNGVVDDSQLPKDRFSAERLKGVDSTLKIQPAKLEDSAVYLCASSLWTGGNNEQFFGPGTRLTVL.

V gene TRBV29-1 combines with J gene TRBJ2-2; tentatively, D is TRBD2 (6 bases). The CDR3 length is 15 residues. Germline CDR1 is SQVTM and CDR2 is ANQGSEA. V was pared by 7 bases and J by 2 bases, with 17 bases between. DNA for the CDR3: TGCAGCGCCCTGGTGGCGGGACGCAACACCGGGGAGCTGTTTTTT. This translates into CSALVAGRNTGELFF.

The V call is TRBV2, the J call TRBJ1-1; D gene uncertain. The V gene's germline CDR1 is SNHLY and CDR2 FYNNEI. V was trimmed by 9 bases and J by 9 bases, leaving 17 bases between them. The CDR3 is 12 amino acids. CDR3 in amino acids: CASSGEGWKAFF. The CDR3, as DNA: TGTGCCAGTAGCGGCGAAGGGTGGAAAGCTTTCTTT.

The chain couples TRBV28 to TRBJ2-7, with 11 positions matching TRBD2. Germline assignment: CDR1 MDHEN and CDR2 SYDVKM. The junction had 11 bases not matched to a gene; V was cut back by 5 bases and J by 2 bases. This CDR3 contains 17 residues. CDR3 in amino acids: CASSHLPGTSGAYEQYF. CDR3 nucleotide sequence: TGTGCCAGCAGTCATCTACCCGGGACTAGCGGAGCCTACGAGCAGTACTTC.

The V and J genes are TRBV7-2 and TRBJ2-4, with 8 positions matching TRBD1. CDR3 size: 16 residues. Germline CDR1 reads SGHTA; CDR2 reads FQGNSA. V lost 5 bases to trimming and J lost 0 bases; unmatched junction nucleotides: 6. The CDR3 bases are TGTGCCAGCAGCCTACAGGGGGGACAAGCCAAAAACATTCAGTACTTC. It yields the protein CASSLQGGQAKNIQYF.

For the CDR3, the DNA is TGCGCCAGCAGCTTGCGTCCTCGTGTTGGGACAGGGGGAGGCACTGAAGCTTTCTTT. This encodes CASSLRPRVGTGGGTEAFF. V and J are TRBV5-1 and TRBJ1-1; 11 positions match TRBD1. V gave up 1 base and J gave up 4 bases; unmatched junction bases: 15. The CDR3 contains 19 residues. CDR1 is SGHRS, CDR2 YFSETQ, per germline. The whole variable domain, filled in from reference TRBV5-1 and TRBJ1-1, reads KAGVTQTPRYLIKTRGQQVTLSCSPISGHRSVSWYQQTPGQGLQFLFEYFSETQRNKGNFPGRFSGRQFSNSRSEMNVSTLELGDSALYLCASSLRPRVGTGGGTEAFFGQGTRLTVV.

This chain's CDR3 is CASSPTPGQGLETQYF. DNA of the CDR3: TGCGCCAGCAGCCCGACACCGGGACAGGGTTTAGAGACCCAGTACTTC. The genes are TRBV4-3 and TRBJ2-5; 9 bases align to TRBD1. The CDR3 covers 16 residues. From germline, CDR1 is LGHNA and CDR2 YSLEER. V lost 4 bases, J lost 4 bases, and 10 bases stayed unmatched.

Points on this clone: One junction end does not reproduce the germline sequence, and a read error may be involved. This rearrangement joins TRBV9 to TRBJ1-6; 11 nucleotides match TRBD1. CDR1 SGDLS and CDR2 YYNGEE come from the germline V gene. The CDR3 is 11 amino acids. The CDR3 DNA sequence: TGTGCCAGCAGGGTAAGGGACAGGGGGGACTTT. Translated, it gives CASRVRDRGDF.

The chain joins TRBV5-6 to TRBJ2-7, with 14 bases aligning to TRBD2. The V gene's germline CDR1 is SGHDT and CDR2 YYEEEE. The CDR3 runs 15 residues. V gave up 4 bases and J gave up 6 bases; unmatched junction bases: 6. For the CDR3, the DNA is TGTGCCAGCAGCCAGGGACTAGCGGGAGTATCCGAGCAGTACTTC. This sequence encodes CASSQGLAGVSEQYF.

J is TRBJ2-5 and V is TRBV6-5; maybe TRBD1 (6 bases). The J call may be wrong; the DNA end is better matched by TRBJ2-7. CDR1 is MNHEY, CDR2 SVGAGI, per germline. The length of the CDR3 is 14 residues. As DNA, the CDR3 is TGTGCCAGCAAGTTACAGGGCACGGGGTACGAGCAGTACTTC. As protein: CASKLQGTGYEQYF.

The chain has TRBV2 and TRBJ2-2; 8 bases line up with TRBD1. Germline V gene data show CDR1 as SNHLY and CDR2 as FYNNEI. V was pared by 4 bases and J by 5 bases, with 6 bases of the junction left unmatched. This CDR3 has 15 amino acids. DNA of the CDR3: TGTGCCAGCAGTGTAGGACAGGGCGGGACCGGGGAGCTGTTTTTT. The encoded protein is CASSVGQGGTGELFF.

In its sample, this clone was seen a few times. In DNA form, the CDR3 reads TGTGCCAGCAGTTGGGGGACAGGAGAAAAACTGTTTTTT. This translates into CASSWGTGEKLFF. The rearrangement links TRBV6-5 to TRBJ1-4, with 8 nucleotides matching TRBD1. J was trimmed by 8 bases and V by 4 bases; bases with no gene match: 3. The CDR3 runs to 13 residues. Per the germline V gene, CDR1 is MNHEY and CDR2 is SVGAGI.

V and J are TRBV6-5 and TRBJ1-2, with 7 bases that match TRBD1. This CDR3 is 14 amino acids long. In germline, CDR1 is MNHEY, CDR2 SVGAGI. Trimming removed 7 bases from V and 4 bases from J; junction bases left unmatched: 9. CDR3 sequence reads: CASNQGGPGYGYTF. In DNA form, the CDR3 reads TGTGCCAGCAACCAAGGGGGCCCAGGCTATGGCTACACCTTC.

The chain carries TRBV28 and TRBJ1-5; 9 bases match TRBD1. V gave up 5 bases and J gave up 5 bases; unmatched junction bases: 16. CDR1 MDHEN and CDR2 SYDVKM come from the germline V gene. The CDR3 length is 18 residues. The CDR3 protein is CASSPHPPGTGQDQPQHF. CDR3 sequence (DNA): TGTGCCAGCAGTCCGCACCCGCCCGGGACAGGGCAGGATCAGCCCCAGCATTTT.

The V gene is TRBV6-1, the J gene TRBJ1-5; 7 bases line up with TRBD1. V trimming: 3 bases; J trimming: 5 bases; junction bases outside the gene matches: 7. The CDR3 has 15 residues. Germline V lookup: CDR1 MNHNS, CDR2 SASEGT. CDR3 DNA sequence: TGTGCCAGCAGTGAGACAGGGTGGGGACATCAGCCCCAGCATTTT. Its protein product is CASSETGWGHQPQHF.

The rearrangement links TRBV19 to TRBJ1-2; D remains unclear. V was trimmed by 5 bases and J by 4 bases, leaving 11 bases between them. This CDR3 spans 13 amino acids. Germline assignment: CDR1 LNHDA and CDR2 SQIVND (reference sequence). The CDR3 spells CASSQEEGYGYTF. Here the CDR3 DNA reads TGTGCCAGTAGTCAGGAGGAAGGCTATGGCTACACCTTC.

A remark on this clone: Other DNA sequences in this sample translate to the same CDR3. The V and J genes are TRBV6-4 and TRBJ1-2; 7 bases map to TRBD1. CDR3 length equals 13 residues. V trimming: 3 bases; J trimming: 2 bases; junction bases outside the gene matches: 0. CDR1 MRHNA and CDR2 SNTAGT come from the germline V gene. CDR3 DNA: TGTGCCAGCAGTGAGGGACAGAACTATGGCTACACCTTC. Amino acid sequence: CASSEGQNYGYTF.

V gene TRBV5-1 combines with J gene TRBJ2-2; 8 bases agree with TRBD2. The CDR3 is 16 amino acids. Unmatched junction bases numbered 5, after V lost 4 bases and J lost 0 bases. Germline V lookup: CDR1 SGHRS, CDR2 YFSETQ. As DNA, the CDR3 is TGCGCCAGCAGCCAAAGCGGGAGTTCGAACACCGGGGAGCTGTTTTTT. Encoded protein: CASSQSGSSNTGELFF.

This chain's CDR3 is CASSLSPGLLEAFF. As DNA, the CDR3 is TGTGCCAGCAGTTTATCCCCCGGACTTTTGGAAGCTTTCTTT. The genes are TRBV28 and TRBJ1-1; no clear D. Trimming cost V 1 base and J 8 bases, with 14 bases left between them. This CDR3 region has 14 residues. The V gene's germline CDR1 is MDHEN and CDR2 SYDVKM.

The chain combines TRBV27 with TRBJ1-5; D remains unclear. The CDR3 is made up of 13 amino acids. Germline V CDR1 and CDR2: MNHEY, SMNVEV (reference sequence). Deletions cut 6 bases from V and 6 bases from J, with 12 bases between. The DNA of the CDR3 is TGTGCCAGCAGATTGACTTTGGGTCAGCCCCAGCATTTT. Residues: CASRLTLGQPQHF.

The chain joins TRBV5-6 to TRBJ2-5; 10 nucleotides align to TRBD1. Germline V CDR1 and CDR2: SGHDT, YYEEEE. Losses at the gene ends were 4 bases for V and 4 bases for J; bases not matched to a gene: 4. The CDR3 is made up of 14 amino acids. The CDR3 here is CASSPTGGTETQYF. In nucleotides, the CDR3 is TGTGCCAGCAGCCCGACAGGGGGCACAGAGACCCAGTACTTC.

The rearrangement joins TRBV30 to TRBJ1-6, with D possibly matching TRBD1 (6 bases). The CDR3 consists of 13 residues. V was shortened by 7 bases and J by 6 bases, with 13 bases between the two germline ends. CDR1 and CDR2 (germline): GTSNPN, SVGIG (reference sequence). The chain's CDR3 is CASRTGFNSPLHF. DNA of the CDR3: TGTGCCTCTCGTACAGGGTTTAATTCACCCCTCCACTTT.

The rearrangement joins TRBV4-3 to TRBJ2-1, with TRBD2 matching 14 bases. Germline values: CDR1 LGHNA, CDR2 YSLEER. J lost 0 bases, V lost 0 bases, and 7 bases had no gene match. The CDR3 spans 20 residues. DNA for the CDR3: TGCGCCAGCAGCCAAGACACGGGACTAGCGGGAGCCATCTCCTACAATGAGCAGTTCTTC. It is translated as CASSQDTGLAGAISYNEQFF.

This rearrangement joins TRBV30 to TRBJ1-1, with D possibly matching TRBD1 (5 bases). Germline V gene sequence: CDR1 GTSNPN, CDR2 SVGIG (reference sequence). There are 13 residues in the CDR3. Between the trimmed V and J ends, which lost 0 bases and 5 bases, there was a span of 10 bases. The CDR3 DNA is TGTGCCTGGAGTGTACCAGGGAGGACTGAAGCTTTCTTT. As protein: CAWSVPGRTEAFF. The whole variable domain, filled in from reference TRBV30 and TRBJ1-1, reads SQTIHQWPATLVQPVGSPLSLECTVEGTSNPNLYWYRQAAGRGLQLLFYSVGIGQISSEVPQNLSASRPQDRQFILSSKKLLLSDSGFYLCAWSVPGRTEAFFGQGTRLTVV.

The rearrangement uses TRBV9 and TRBJ2-5, with 7 bases identical to TRBD1. V shed 1 base, J shed 4 bases, and the junction held 1 base outside the gene matches. CDR1 and CDR2 (germline): SGDLS, YYNGEE. The CDR3 has 13 amino acids. The CDR3: CASSVRTGETQYF. The CDR3 DNA reads TGTGCCAGCAGCGTAAGGACAGGAGAGACCCAGTACTTC.

The chain employs TRBV27 and TRBJ2-5; 11 bases map to TRBD2. The CDR3 contains 15 residues. Germline V gives CDR1 MNHEY, CDR2 SMNVEV (reference sequence). The J segment lost 5 bases and the V segment lost 1 base, leaving 3 bases of the junction unmatched. CDR3 residues: CASSLFPSGRETQYF. DNA for the CDR3: TGTGCCAGCAGTTTATTTCCTAGCGGGAGGGAGACCCAGTACTTC.

V and J are TRBV29-1 and TRBJ1-2, with a weak D call TRBD1 (6 bases). Trimming stripped 4 bases from V and 2 bases from J, with 11 bases between. From germline, CDR1 is SQVTM and CDR2 ANQGSEA. This CDR3 is 13 amino acids long. This CDR3 reads CSVAAGTNYGYTF. The CDR3 DNA follows: TGCAGCGTTGCCGCAGGGACAAACTATGGCTACACCTTC.